Listed below are T cell receptor beta chains from one sample, sequenced in a study of blood T cell repertoires in COVID-19. Profiling relied on immunoSEQ multiplex PCR, and the TCRdb table lists in-frame clones only, not all of them. Here the sample spans about 190,000 clones, about 87% being singletons. Sequenced input: peripheral blood. The receptor set was obtained from a woman in her 70s with COVID-19, enrolled during active disease. Both conserved end residues are part of each CDR3. The order of the fields is V gene, D gene, clone size, J gene, CDR3 protein, CDR3 DNA. The D gene is left open where the match is weak. Only part of the rows carry a size: once, few, many, or a class if the clone is expanded.

V: TRBV28; D: NA; size: NA; J: TRBJ2-7; CDR3: CASSLNQYEQYF; DNA: TGTGCCAGCAGTTTAAATCAGTACGAGCAGTACTTC
V: TRBV6-2/TRBV6-3; D: TRBD2; size: once; J: TRBJ2-7; CDR3: CASSAPGLGYYEQYF; DNA: TGTGCCAGCAGTGCTCCGGGACTAGGGTACTACGAGCAGTACTTC
V: TRBV6-5; D: TRBD2; size: NA; J: TRBJ2-2; CDR3: CASRFGTSGFGELFF; DNA: TGTGCCAGCAGATTCGGGACTAGCGGATTCGGGGAGCTGTTTTTT
V: TRBV2; D: NA; size: NA; J: TRBJ2-1; CDR3: CASRRGAGGYEQFF; DNA: TGTGCCAGCAGGAGAGGAGCGGGTGGGTATGAGCAGTTCTTC
V: TRBV11-3; D: NA; size: few; J: TRBJ2-3; CDR3: CASSLGTDHLDTQYF; DNA: TGTGCCAGCAGCTTAGGGACAGATCATTTAGATACGCAGTATTTT
V: TRBV7-9; D: NA; size: NA; J: TRBJ2-3; CDR3: CASSLAGGADTQYF; DNA: TGTGCCAGCAGCTTAGCGGGAGGCGCAGATACGCAGTATTTT
V: TRBV4-1; D: NA; size: few; J: TRBJ1-5; CDR3: CASSQARSNQPQHF; DNA: TGCGCCAGCAGCCAAGCGCGTAGCAATCAGCCCCAGCATTTT
V: TRBV30; D: NA; size: once; J: TRBJ2-7; CDR3: CALTGGDRVSYEQYF; DNA: TGTGCCTTAACGGGAGGGGACAGGGTTTCCTACGAGCAGTACTTC
V: TRBV7-2; D: TRBD1; size: NA; J: TRBJ1-5; CDR3: CASSLEGAGNQPQHF; DNA: TGTGCCAGCAGCTTAGAGGGGGCAGGCAATCAGCCCCAGCATTTT
V: TRBV30; D: NA; size: once; J: TRBJ1-3; CDR3: CAWTPTGTSGNTIYF; DNA: TGTGCCTGGACCCCGACAGGAACCTCTGGAAACACCATATATTTT
V: TRBV12-3/TRBV12-4; D: NA; size: NA; J: TRBJ2-3; CDR3: CASSSLAGDTQYF; DNA: TGTGCCAGCAGTTCCCTCGCGGGGGATACGCAGTATTTT
V: TRBV7-3; D: NA; size: NA; J: TRBJ2-2; CDR3: CASSFSGGGGTGELFF; DNA: TGTGCCAGCAGCTTTTCAGGGGGAGGCGGCACCGGGGAGCTGTTTTTT
V: TRBV5-6; D: TRBD2; size: NA; J: TRBJ2-1; CDR3: CASSLGSLAANNEQFF; DNA: TGTGCCAGCAGCTTAGGGAGCCTAGCGGCTAACAATGAGCAGTTCTTC
V: TRBV27; D: NA; size: NA; J: TRBJ2-1; CDR3: CASGGGSPSSYNEQFF; DNA: TGTGCCAGCGGGGGCGGGAGCCCTAGCTCCTACAATGAGCAGTTCTTC
V: TRBV11-3; D: NA; size: NA; J: TRBJ1-1; CDR3: CASSSQSGVEAFF; DNA: TGTGCCAGCAGCTCCCAATCGGGTGTGGAAGCTTTCTTT
V: TRBV30; D: NA; size: few; J: TRBJ1-3; CDR3: CAWSIGQDGNTIYF; DNA: TGTGCCTGGAGTATCGGACAAGATGGAAACACCATATATTTT
V: TRBV30; D: NA; size: NA; J: TRBJ1-1; CDR3: CAWSVAGDTEAFF; DNA: TGTGCCTGGAGTGTAGCGGGGGACACTGAAGCTTTCTTT
V: TRBV20-1; D: NA; size: NA; J: TRBJ2-7; CDR3: CSASRSYEQYF; DNA: TGCAGTGCTAGTCGGTCCTACGAGCAGTACTTC
V: TRBV7-9; D: NA; size: NA; J: TRBJ1-3; CDR3: CASSRIQGRGNTIYF; DNA: TGTGCCAGCAGCCGGATACAGGGTAGGGGAAACACCATATATTTT
V: TRBV5-6; D: TRBD1; size: NA; J: TRBJ2-1; CDR3: CASRQLSGGARFEQFF; DNA: TGTGCCAGCAGACAATTATCAGGGGGCGCTCGATTTGAGCAGTTCTTC
V: TRBV5-4; D: TRBD1; size: NA; J: TRBJ2-5; CDR3: CASRETGGAEETQYF; DNA: TGTGCCAGCAGGGAAACAGGGGGCGCGGAAGAGACCCAGTACTTC
V: TRBV30; D: NA; size: NA; J: TRBJ1-1; CDR3: CAWSETENTEAFF; DNA: TGTGCCTGGAGTGAAACAGAGAACACTGAAGCTTTCTTT
V: TRBV12-5; D: TRBD2; size: NA; J: TRBJ2-1; CDR3: CASGLVTGGLDEQFF; DNA: TGTGCTAGTGGTTTGGTAACGGGAGGGCTCGATGAGCAGTTCTTC
V: TRBV28; D: NA; size: NA; J: TRBJ2-7; CDR3: CASSEEGTKSSYEQYF; DNA: TGTGCCAGCAGTGAAGAAGGAACTAAATCCTCCTACGAGCAGTACTTC
V: TRBV19; D: TRBD1; size: NA; J: TRBJ2-5; CDR3: CASALRGQGWAETQYF; DNA: TGTGCCAGTGCCCTACGGGGACAGGGGTGGGCGGAGACCCAGTACTTC
V: TRBV5-4; D: TRBD1; size: once; J: TRBJ1-3; CDR3: CASSLGGTGNIWSTIYF; DNA: TGTGCCAGCAGCTTGGGCGGGACAGGGAACATCTGGAGCACCATATATTTT
V: TRBV5-6; D: TRBD1; size: NA; J: TRBJ1-5; CDR3: CASSFGGQGFIQPQHF; DNA: TGTGCCAGCAGCTTTGGGGGACAGGGGTTTATCCAGCCCCAGCATTTT
V: TRBV5-1; D: NA; size: NA; J: TRBJ2-3; CDR3: CASSLLVEDTQYF; DNA: TGCGCCAGCAGCTTGCTAGTAGAGGATACGCAGTATTTT
V: TRBV4-1; D: NA; size: NA; J: TRBJ1-3; CDR3: CALKGEFGMATIYF; DNA: TGCGCCCTAAAGGGGGAATTCGGAATGGCCACCATATATTTT